Listed here is a single TCR beta chain. V shed 6 bases and J 2 bases; nucleotides not matched to a gene: 8. Germline V lookup: CDR1 LGHDT, CDR2 YNNKEL (reference sequence). This CDR3 contains 16 residues. The record originates from a study of human T cells and chemical hapten exposure. TCRdb re-called the RACE reads with MiXCR, one entry per CDR3 protein. The sample contains about 68,000 distinct CDR3 sequences, approximately 11% of which appear only once. Time point of the sample: pre-sensitization, week 0. This sample's treatment: therapeutic diphenylcyclopropenone sensitization with weekly scalp DPC.

This rearrangement joins TRBV3-1 to TRBJ2-2; TRBD2 agrees at 8 bases. This clonotype was obtained from a woman aged 45-60 years with alopecia areata. Some clones in this sample may be carry-over from other donors' samples. Source: whole blood, taken in connection with sensitization to the hapten diphenylcyclopropenone (DPC). CDR3 nucleotides: TGTGCCAGCAGACATAGCGGGGTGAGCAACACCGGGGAGCTGTTTTTT. Translated: CASRHSGVSNTGELFF.